This entry features one T cell receptor (beta chain) sequence. Antigen specificity is unknown. 13 Jbeta primers and 60 Vbeta primers were used for the PCR. Original handling: Roughly 80 million unique TCR beta chains, roughly 11 million shared, were counted in a later analysis. Repertoires were generated with immunoSEQ multiplex PCR, while TCRdb's copy carries only in-frame clones and drops some. V, J and clone size reflect that table, while D and trimming were determined from the DNA. In the table there are more than 95,000 clones, over 60% of which are singletons. All the people who gave samples were healthy bone marrow donors. The record originates from a study of cytomegalovirus exposure and HLA in healthy donors. Study information: Across under 450 genotyped donors, 81% landed in the Caucasian-associated ancestry cluster. The study, taken as a whole, reports: In a later analysis, TCR beta V- and J-gene trimming showed a link to a missense DCLRE1C variant.

CDR1 and CDR2 from the germline V gene are SGHTA and FQGNSA. CDR3 length equals 18 residues. V was shortened by 5 bases and J by 2 bases, with 22 bases between the two germline ends. Sequenced: PBMCs. This clonotype originated in a man aged 50 to 60 in good health and CMV-seronegative. The V gene is TRBV7-2, the J gene TRBJ1-5; no firm D call. CDR3 region: CASSPIPHRLRGNQPQHF. DNA for the CDR3: TGTGCCAGCAGCCCGATCCCCCACCGATTGAGGGGCAATCAGCCCCAGCATTTT.